The 23 T cell receptor beta chains presented below share a single source sample, sequenced in a study of shared clonotypes between healthy human individuals. The data were produced by immunoSEQ multiplex PCR, yet TCRdb's version contains in-frame clones alone and is incomplete. Here the sample spans some 2.1 million clones, roughly 95% being singletons. The naive CD8 fraction comprised CD45RO-negative cells positively selected for CCR7 and excluded terminally differentiated effector memory CD45RA+ cells. Material for sequencing was naive CD8+ T cells sorted from blood. These receptors all come from a man younger than 35 in good health.

The chain employs TRBV10-2 and TRBJ2-7; D unclear. The CDR3 length is 12 residues. Germline V gene data show CDR1 as WSHSY and CDR2 as SAAADI. CDR3 nucleotide sequence: TGCGCTAACCAGAGGACGATGGAAGAGCAGTACTTC. Protein: CANQRTMEEQYF.

This sequence joins TRBV19 and TRBJ1-6; no clear D. Germline loops: CDR1 LNHDA, CDR2 SQIVND (reference sequence). The CDR3 has 15 amino acids. Trimming removed 11 bases at V and 0 bases at J, with 14 bases between. The CDR3 spells CAGTYRSSYNSPLHF. DNA for the CDR3: TGTGCCGGTACTTACAGAAGCTCCTATAATTCACCCCTCCACTTT.

The chain recombines TRBV11-2 with TRBJ1-1; D ambiguous. V shed 5 bases and J shed 7 bases, with 20 bases lying between them. CDR3 length: 15 amino acids. Germline V CDR1 and CDR2: SGHAT, FQNNGV. The DNA for the CDR3 is TGTGCCAGCAGCCCAAAGGTCAGAGCAGGTTTTGAAGCTTTCTTT. It yields the protein CASSPKVRAGFEAFF.

This chain uses TRBV6-6 with TRBJ1-4, with D unclear. Germline V CDR1 and CDR2: MNHNY, SVGAGI (reference sequence). V was clipped by 0 bases and J by 6 bases, with 8 bases between them. The CDR3 length is 14 residues. This CDR3 reads CASSYSSEDEKLFF. CDR3 sequence (DNA): TGTGCCAGCAGTTACTCGAGCGAAGATGAAAAACTGTTTTTT.

The chain recombines TRBV11-2 with TRBJ2-5; D remains unclear. The V end was cut by 5 bases, the J end by 2 bases, with 12 bases between. There are 14 residues in the CDR3. Per germline, CDR1 SGHAT and CDR2 FQNNGV. The CDR3 DNA sequence: TGTGCCAGCAGCCCCAATGGGGTTCAAGAGACCCAGTACTTC. This encodes CASSPNGVQETQYF.

The rearrangement joins TRBV5-4 to TRBJ1-2; D is perhaps TRBD1 (5 bases). Trimming shortened V by 5 bases and J by 5 bases, and 19 bases separated the two germline ends. Germline assignment: CDR1 SGHNT and CDR2 YYREEE (reference sequence). The CDR3 spans 15 residues. The CDR3 here is CASRAQLGTFYGYTF. DNA for the CDR3: TGTGCCAGCAGGGCTCAGCTTGGGACGTTTTATGGCTACACCTTC.

The chain carries TRBV25-1 and TRBJ1-1; 7 bases fit TRBD1. The CDR3 is made up of 16 amino acids. Losses at the gene ends were 8 bases for V and 1 base for J; bases not matched to a gene: 13. Germline lookup yields CDR1 MGHDK and CDR2 SYGVNS. In DNA, the CDR3 is TGTGCCAGCCCTATACAGGGGCGAATCCGGAACACTGAAGCTTTCTTT. This encodes CASPIQGRIRNTEAFF.

This chain links TRBV11-2 with TRBJ2-5, with D unclear. V shed 2 bases and J shed 1 base, with 11 bases lying between them. Germline V gene data show CDR1 as SGHAT and CDR2 as FQNNGV. The CDR3 runs to 15 residues. For the CDR3, the DNA is TGTGCCAGCAGCTTACAGGCTTCGGGCCAAGAGACCCAGTACTTC. Protein: CASSLQASGQETQYF.

The rearrangement joins TRBV7-8 to TRBJ2-7; tentative D call: TRBD2 (6 bases). V lost 5 bases and J lost 2, with 16 bases in between. Germline V gives CDR1 SGHVS, CDR2 FQNEAQ. The CDR3 is made up of 15 amino acids. CDR3: CASSPWGESTYEQYF. The DNA of the CDR3 is TGTGCCAGCAGCCCCTGGGGGGAGAGTACCTACGAGCAGTACTTC.

The gene calls are TRBV2 and TRBJ1-1; tentative D call: TRBD1 (6 bases). This CDR3 region has 11 residues. CDR1 and CDR2 from the germline V gene are SNHLY and FYNNEI. The CDR3 region has the DNA TGTTCACAGGGTATGAACACTGAAGCTTTCTTT. Protein product: CSQGMNTEAFF.

Turning to this clone: The sample holds other DNA sequences that translate to the same CDR3. V gene TRBV27 combines with J gene TRBJ2-5; D may match TRBD1 or TRBD2 (6 bases each). This CDR3 comprises 13 residues. Germline loops: CDR1 MNHEY, CDR2 SMNVEV (reference sequence). V lost 0 bases and J 5 bases, leaving 7 bases between the germline ends. The CDR3: CASSLSGGETQYF. Here the CDR3 DNA reads TGTGCCAGCAGTTTATCAGGGGGGGAGACCCAGTACTTC.

The chain has TRBV7-9 and TRBJ2-1; D gene unclear. V lost 5 bases, J lost 0 bases, and 11 bases lay in between. Germline CDR1 reads SEHNR; CDR2 reads FQNEAQ (reference sequence). The CDR3 is 15 amino acids. The chain's CDR3 is CASSVSRSSYNEQFF. As DNA, the CDR3 is TGTGCCAGCAGCGTGTCGCGGAGCTCCTACAATGAGCAGTTCTTC.

V is TRBV5-1 and J is TRBJ2-5, with D hard to call. Trimming left V 4 bases short and J 5 bases short, with 15 bases between. Germline V CDR1 and CDR2: SGHRS, YFSETQ. CDR3 length: 14 amino acids. The CDR3 here is CASSQYTPLETQYF. CDR3 DNA sequence: TGCGCCAGCAGCCAATACACCCCTCTTGAGACCCAGTACTTC. Supplemented by reference TRBV5-1 and TRBJ2-5, the full variable domain reads KAGVTQTPRYLIKTRGQQVTLSCSPISGHRSVSWYQQTPGQGLQFLFEYFSETQRNKGNFPGRFSGRQFSNSRSEMNVSTLELGDSALYLCASSQYTPLETQYFGPGTRLLVL.

This clone was observed once. The chain combines TRBV6-6 with TRBJ2-5; D perhaps matches TRBD1 (6 bases). Between the trimmed V and J ends, which lost 5 bases and 3 bases, there was a span of 13 bases. CDR1 and CDR2 from the germline V gene are MNHNY and SVGAGI (reference sequence). The CDR3 consists of 14 residues. The CDR3 protein is CASSPGADEETQYF. CDR3 sequence (DNA): TGTGCCAGCAGTCCAGGGGCAGACGAAGAGACCCAGTACTTC.

This rearrangement joins TRBV7-8 to TRBJ2-1; D uncertain. V dropped 0 bases and J dropped 10 bases, with 10 bases sitting between them. The V gene's germline CDR1 is SGHVS and CDR2 FQNEAQ. The length of the CDR3 is 13 residues. CDR3 loop: CASSLAIIGEQFF. DNA of the CDR3: TGTGCCAGCAGCTTAGCGATCATAGGGGAGCAGTTCTTC.

The chain carries TRBV19 and TRBJ1-5; TRBD1 might be the D (5 bases). This CDR3 is built from 16 residues. V was pared by 2 bases and J by 4 bases, with 15 bases between. From germline, CDR1 is LNHDA and CDR2 SQIVND (reference sequence). CDR3 protein: CASSIFDSELNQPQHF. The CDR3 DNA follows: TGTGCCAGTAGTATATTTGACAGTGAACTTAATCAGCCCCAGCATTTT.

The CDR3 here is CASSPGQLYGYTF. CDR3 DNA: TGTGCCAGCAGCCCCGGACAGCTTTATGGCTACACCTTC. V is TRBV5-4 and J is TRBJ1-2; D may be TRBD1 (6 bases). CDR3 length: 13 amino acids. The V gene lost 4 bases and the J gene lost 5 bases, with 12 bases spanning the gap. Germline V gene sequence: CDR1 SGHNT, CDR2 YYREEE (reference sequence).

CDR3 in amino acids: CASSSPDRGQETQYF. In DNA, the CDR3 is TGTGCCAGCAGCTCCCCGGACAGGGGGCAAGAGACCCAGTACTTC. The chain links TRBV13 to TRBJ2-5, with TRBD1 matching over 10 bases. The V and J ends lost 4 bases and 2 bases, in that order; junction bases with no gene match: 4. Germline CDR1 PRHDT, CDR2 FYEKMQ (reference sequence). The CDR3 has 15 amino acids.

This chain uses TRBV25-1 with TRBJ1-1; D is ambiguous. The CDR3 runs to 15 residues. Germline V gene sequence: CDR1 MGHDK, CDR2 SYGVNS. Trimming took 2 bases from V and 0 from J, leaving 10 bases between them. Here the CDR3 DNA reads TGTGCCAGCAGTGAAGGGGTACTCATGAACACTGAAGCTTTCTTT. This codes for CASSEGVLMNTEAFF.

In DNA, the CDR3 is TGCGCCAGCAGTGAGTCATTTCTAGGAGACGCTTGGCCCCAGCATTTT. Its translation is CASSESFLGDAWPQHF. V is TRBV10-2 and J is TRBJ1-5, with D uncertain. The germline CDR1 and CDR2 sequences are WSHSY and SAAADI. The CDR3 has 16 amino acids. V lost 0 bases, J lost 9 bases, and 18 bases lay in between.

With regard to this clone: Other DNA sequences in the same sample also yield this CDR3. This chain uses TRBV6-5 with TRBJ2-3; no reliable D call. The CDR3 is 14 amino acids. V was cut by 0 bases and J by 0 bases, with 4 bases left in between. Looked up from germline, CDR1 is MNHEY and CDR2 is SVGAGI. Written as DNA, the CDR3 is TGTGCCAGCAGTTACTCAGGCAGCACAGATACGCAGTATTTT. The encoded protein is CASSYSGSTDTQYF.

CDR3 sequence: CASSFLRGEETQYF. CDR3 bases: TGTGCCAGCAGTTTTCTGAGGGGGGAAGAGACCCAGTACTTC. This chain connects TRBV2 to TRBJ2-5; D is perhaps TRBD1 or TRBD2 (6 bases each). This CDR3 has 14 residues. V lost 5 bases to trimming and J lost 3 bases, with 13 bases between them. Germline lookup yields CDR1 SNHLY and CDR2 FYNNEI.

The J gene is TRBJ1-3, the V gene TRBV4-1; no reliable D call. CDR1 is MGHRA and CDR2 is YSYEKL in the germline V gene. The CDR3 runs to 16 residues. V shed 0 bases and J shed 0 bases, with 9 bases lying between them. CDR3 sequence: CASSQEYSNSGNTIYF. In DNA, the CDR3 is TGCGCCAGCAGCCAAGAGTATTCCAACTCTGGAAACACCATATATTTT.